This T cell receptor beta chain was captured by sequencing in a study of STAT5B mutations in CD4+ large granular lymphocyte leukemia. Notes on the study in general: Compared with healthy controls (2/35), patient top clones favored TRBV06 (8/27).

The assay was run at survey level. The table came from immunoSEQ multiplex PCR; TCRdb's copy has only in-frame clones and leaves some out. This sample yields 20,000 or so clones, of which approximately 71% are seen a single time; less than 5% belongs to the top ten. The germline gives CDR1 SGHVS, CDR2 FQNEAQ. This CDR3 has 13 residues. This clone was detected only a few times. Its specificity is unknown. Compared with germline, one end of the junction differs, possibly owing to a read error. Material for sequencing was CD4+ T cells from blood buffy coats. The clonotype was recovered from a human donor in good health. This chain joins TRBV7-8 and TRBJ1-3; no clear D gene. The chain's CDR3 is CASSPGGGYTIYF. CDR3 nucleotide sequence: TGTGCCAGCAGCCCAGGCGGTGGATACACCATATATTTT.